This TCR beta chain was found in a study of read filtering for tumor transcriptome and immune sequencing. As for the study in general: Among patients, roughly 17 were male and approximately 15 female, aged about 45 to 85 (mean around 68). R-ISS stage counts were 8 or 9 for I, 15 to 20 for II, roughly seven for III. DNase treatment preceded whole-transcriptome library preparation. IR-seq gave about 4 to 10.27 million TCR reads per sample; RNA-seq gave about 80 to 1273.

This library used around 400 ng RNA and molecular barcoded adaptors spanning alpha/delta and beta/gamma chains. One entry per CDR3 protein, called by TCRdb with MiXCR from the reads. The data contain about 46,000 distinct CDR3 sequences, 20% of them singletons. The CDR3 runs to 13 residues. Germline CDR1 is MDHEN and CDR2 is SYDVKM. Turning to this clonotype: A read error likely explains this, since a far larger clone differs by one base.

The chain combines TRBV28 with TRBJ1-1; maybe TRBD1 (5 bases). Sequenced input: a population of CD138-negative cells sorted from bone marrow. The TCR comes from a donor aged 40 or older with multiple myeloma. CDR3 sequence (DNA): TGTGCCAGCAGGGCGACAGCGGATTCACCCCTCCTCTTT. Translating gives CASRATADSPLLF.